These 32 T cell receptor beta chains share one sample of origin, sequenced in a study of blood T cells in healthy people across ages. Using a J-beta primer mix together with a sample-barcoded 5' primer, a second PCR was run for roughly 7 to 12 cycles. TCRdb reprocessed the 5' RACE reads with MiXCR, giving one entry per CDR3 protein. This sample has more than 1,000,000 distinct CDR3 sequences, with about 23% found just once. Separately, the same data were catalogued under a study of T cells of mothers and their children.

Material: blood. These receptors all come from a girl under 10 years old in good health.

The genes are TRBV7-6 and TRBJ1-1, with 7 bases identical to TRBD1. The CDR3 runs 15 residues. Germline values: CDR1 SGHVS, CDR2 FNYEAQ. The V gene end was trimmed by 5 bases and the J gene end by 5 bases; junction bases not matched to a gene: 11. The CDR3 coding sequence is TGTGCCAGCAGCCTTTGGACAGGTTCGGGGACTGAAGCTTTCTTT. As protein: CASSLWTGSGTEAFF.

The chain couples TRBV20-1 to TRBJ2-1; D tentatively fits TRBD1 or TRBD2 (5 bases each). The CDR3 contains 17 residues. Per the germline V gene, CDR1 is DFQATT and CDR2 is SNEGSKA (reference sequence). Trimming stripped 7 bases from V and 10 bases from J, with 32 bases between. The CDR3 coding sequence is TGCAGTGGGTCCCACCTAACCGGGACCAGAAACTGGGGGGAGCAGTTCTTC. Translating gives CSGSHLTGTRNWGEQFF.

This CDR3 reads CASSDNNDSQFSYEQYF. The CDR3 DNA follows: TGTGCCAGCAGCGATAATAACGACAGTCAGTTCTCCTACGAGCAGTACTTC. The genes are TRBV9 and TRBJ2-7; possibly TRBD1 for D (5 bases). This CDR3 has 17 amino acids. Germline CDR1 SGDLS, CDR2 YYNGEE. Trimming removed 3 bases at V and 0 bases at J, with 19 bases between.

The V call is TRBV29-1, the J call TRBJ2-3; D gene uncertain. V shed 4 bases and J shed 0 bases, with 8 bases lying between them. This CDR3 is 13 amino acids long. Germline V lookup: CDR1 SQVTM, CDR2 ANQGSEA. The CDR3 here is CSVAVGSTDTQYF. The CDR3 region has the DNA TGCAGCGTTGCAGTGGGTAGCACAGATACGCAGTATTTT.

This clonotype was detected a few times. The genes are TRBV28 and TRBJ1-2, with TRBD1 identical over 7 bases. CDR3 size: 15 residues. Germline V gene lookup returns CDR1 MDHEN and CDR2 SYDVKM. V trimming: 5 bases; J trimming: 0 bases; junction bases outside the gene matches: 6. The CDR3 DNA sequence: TGTGCCAGCAGTGCCCGGGACAGCCCTAACTATGGCTACACCTTC. It codes for CASSARDSPNYGYTF.

A few counts support this clonotype. This chain joins TRBV3-1 and TRBJ1-2, with TRBD1 identical over 7 bases. The ends lost 2 bases at V and 4 bases at J; junction bases unmatched: 7. This CDR3 spans 15 amino acids. The V gene's germline CDR1 is LGHDT and CDR2 YNNKEL (reference sequence). The chain's CDR3 is CASSQSGQDRYGYTF. CDR3 nucleotide sequence: TGTGCCAGCAGCCAAAGCGGACAGGACCGCTATGGCTACACCTTC.

Only a few counts were recorded for this clonotype. The CDR3 coding sequence is TGTGCCAGCAGTGAAGAGGGACTCTCAGTCACAGATACGCAGTATTTT. It encodes CASSEEGLSVTDTQYF. The gene calls are TRBV2 and TRBJ2-3, with a possible D match to TRBD2 (6 bases). The ends were cut back, 1 base at V and 2 bases at J, with 13 bases in the middle. This CDR3 has 16 amino acids. Germline assignment: CDR1 SNHLY and CDR2 FYNNEI.

This chain connects TRBV2 to TRBJ1-1; 8 bases map to TRBD1. This CDR3 is 15 amino acids long. The ends lost 6 bases at V and 2 bases at J; junction bases unmatched: 8. CDR1 is SNHLY, CDR2 FYNNEI, per germline. CDR3 sequence reads: CASRAADRGNTEAFF. The CDR3, as DNA: TGTGCCAGCAGGGCCGCCGACAGGGGTAACACTGAAGCTTTCTTT.

The chain joins TRBV20-1 to TRBJ1-3; tentatively, D is TRBD1 (6 bases). CDR1 is DFQATT, CDR2 SNEGSKA, per germline (reference sequence). V gave up 0 bases and J gave up 1 base, with 10 bases separating them. This CDR3 has 15 residues. The CDR3 sequence: CSARDRGFSGNTIYF. DNA for the CDR3: TGCAGTGCTAGAGATAGGGGGTTTTCTGGAAACACCATATATTTT.

The CDR3 bases are TGTGCCAGCAGTTTTGAAGTTTCACCCCTCCACTTT. It is translated as CASSFEVSPLHF. J is TRBJ1-6 and V is TRBV12-3 or TRBV12-4; D is unresolved. The V and J ends lost 3 bases and 9 bases respectively, with 6 bases between them. The CDR3 has 12 amino acids.

This clonotype occurred a few times. The V gene is TRBV20-1, the J gene TRBJ2-5, with D perhaps given as TRBD1 or TRBD2 (5 bases each). Germline V gene lookup returns CDR1 DFQATT and CDR2 SNEGSKA (reference sequence). V gave up 4 bases and J gave up 0 bases, with 18 bases separating them. The CDR3 runs 16 residues. Written as DNA, the CDR3 is TGCAGTGCTAACCCTCCGGGACCTATGTACCAAGAGACCCAGTACTTC. Translating gives CSANPPGPMYQETQYF.

A few counts support this clonotype. The rearrangement uses TRBV6-1 and TRBJ2-3; D gene ambiguous. In germline, CDR1 is MNHNS, CDR2 SASEGT. The CDR3 has 17 residues. The V gene lost 8 bases and the J gene lost 3 bases, with 24 bases spanning the gap. CDR3 region: CASLRLDPSGLTDTQYF. CDR3 bases: TGTGCCAGCTTACGGCTAGATCCCTCCGGGTTGACAGATACGCAGTATTTT.

The chain is built from TRBV27 and TRBJ1-2; no firm D call. The germline V and J ends were trimmed by 0 bases and 8 bases, with 10 bases remaining between them. Germline lookup yields CDR1 MNHEY and CDR2 SMNVEV (reference sequence). The CDR3 loop spans 13 amino acids. This CDR3 is CASSLSWVGGYTF. CDR3 nucleotides: TGTGCCAGCAGTTTATCCTGGGTGGGAGGCTACACCTTC.

The V call is TRBV5-1, the J call TRBJ2-5; D is undetermined. V was cut by 3 bases and J by 2 bases, with 11 bases left in between. The CDR3 runs to 14 residues. The germline CDR1 and CDR2 sequences are SGHRS and YFSETQ. The CDR3 region is CASSSRLVQETQYF. CDR3 coding DNA: TGCGCCAGCAGCTCAAGACTGGTACAAGAGACCCAGTACTTC.

This clonotype qualifies as medium-sized. The V and J genes are TRBV6-5 and TRBJ1-6; 10 bases fit TRBD1. Germline assignment: CDR1 MNHEY and CDR2 SVGAGI. The CDR3 sequence is 15 residues long. The junction had 5 bases not matched to a gene; V was cut back by 2 bases and J by 10 bases. The DNA of the CDR3 is TGTGCCAGCAGTTACCTTGGGACAGGGGTCTCACCCCTCCACTTT. As protein: CASSYLGTGVSPLHF.

This clonotype has a handful of counts. The CDR3 sequence is CSARPSRAYEQYF. The CDR3 region has the DNA TGCAGTGCTAGGCCCTCCCGAGCCTACGAGCAGTACTTC. V and J are TRBV20-1 and TRBJ2-5; D is unclear. The last part of the DNA fits TRBJ2-7 better; the J call may be wrong. The CDR3 loop spans 13 amino acids. From germline, CDR1 is DFQATT and CDR2 SNEGSKA (reference sequence).

This clonotype was seen a handful of times. The chain's CDR3 is CASSSEGGQSYEQYF. In DNA, the CDR3 is TGTGCCAGCAGCTCGGAGGGTGGCCAGTCCTACGAGCAGTACTTC. V is TRBV11-2 and J is TRBJ2-7; D is possibly TRBD2 (6 bases). The CDR3 covers 15 residues. V lost 4 bases to trimming and J lost 1 base, with 14 bases between them. CDR1 and CDR2 from the germline V gene are SGHAT and FQNNGV.

The rearrangement uses TRBV29-1 and TRBJ2-5; 14 nucleotides line up with TRBD2. Near its end, the DNA agrees better with TRBJ2-7, so the J call may be wrong. The CDR3 runs to 15 residues. Germline lookup yields CDR1 SQVTM and CDR2 ANQGSEA. The CDR3 reads CSVAVGLAGAYEQYF. Written as DNA, the CDR3 is TGCAGCGTTGCCGTGGGACTAGCGGGGGCCTACGAGCAGTACTTC.

As DNA, the CDR3 is TGCGCCAGCAGCTACGGACTAGCAGCGGATGAGCAGTTCTTC. It yields the protein CASSYGLAADEQFF. The gene calls are TRBV5-1 and TRBJ2-5, with 8 bases aligning to TRBD2. The DNA end is a closer match to TRBJ2-1, so the J assignment may be wrong. The V gene's germline CDR1 is SGHRS and CDR2 YFSETQ. The CDR3 spans 14 residues.

This clonotype occurred a few times. V usage is TRBV4-3 and J usage is TRBJ1-6, with a tentative D call TRBD1 (5 bases). CDR1 and CDR2 from the germline V gene are LGHNA and YSLEER. V was clipped by 0 bases and J by 3 bases, with 15 bases between them. CDR3 length: 18 residues. For the CDR3, the DNA is TGCGCCAGCAGCCAAGATCCAGATCAGGGCGTCTATAATTCACCCCTCCACTTT. It specifies CASSQDPDQGVYNSPLHF.

The CDR3 region has the DNA TGTGCCAGCAGTTTATCGATTGGTGGGGAGTCCTACAATGAGCAGTTCTTC. Translated: CASSLSIGGESYNEQFF. The chain couples TRBV27 to TRBJ2-1, with D maybe TRBD2 (5 bases). V lost 0 bases, J lost 1 base, and 13 bases lay in between. The length of the CDR3 is 17 residues. Germline CDR1 is MNHEY and CDR2 is SMNVEV (reference sequence).

The chain recombines TRBV7-2 with TRBJ1-2, with D possibly TRBD1 on 6 matching bases. The CDR3 loop spans 16 amino acids. Trimming pared 5 bases from V and 6 bases from J, leaving 22 bases between. Germline values: CDR1 SGHTA, CDR2 FQGNSA. The CDR3 DNA reads TGTGCCAGCAGCCCAACTCCCTTACAGGGTTTGGATGGCTACACCTTC. It translates to CASSPTPLQGLDGYTF.

The chain joins TRBV6-1 to TRBJ2-5; D remains unclear. Trimming shortened V by 5 bases and J by 7 bases, and 26 bases separated the two germline ends. The CDR3 extends over 17 amino acids. CDR1 and CDR2 (germline): MNHNS, SASEGT. The CDR3 region has the DNA TGTGCCAGCAGTCCCCCAAGATACCTGGGTTTCGTTAGGACCCAGTACTTC. It translates to CASSPPRYLGFVRTQYF.

This clonotype was observed a single time. The chain has TRBV7-9 and TRBJ1-1, with a weak D call TRBD1 (5 bases). Looked up from germline, CDR1 is SEHNR and CDR2 is FQNEAQ (reference sequence). The CDR3 contains 16 residues. Trimming left V 5 bases short and J 2 bases short, with 18 bases between. This CDR3 is CASSDLSSGKNTEAFF. CDR3 coding DNA: TGTGCCAGCAGCGACCTAAGCTCAGGGAAAAACACTGAAGCTTTCTTT.

The chain uses TRBV24-1 and TRBJ2-1; D might be TRBD2 (6 bases). Between the trimmed V and J ends, which lost 6 bases and 4 bases, there was a span of 12 bases. This CDR3 has 14 amino acids. CDR1 and CDR2 from the germline V gene are KGHDR and SFDVKD. In DNA form, the CDR3 reads TGTGCCACCAGTCGGCCTAGCGCTTACAATGAGCAGTTCTTC. Translated, it gives CATSRPSAYNEQFF.

The chain carries TRBV11-2 and TRBJ2-1; tentatively, D is TRBD1 or TRBD2 (6 bases each). This CDR3 contains 20 residues. Germline CDR1 is SGHAT and CDR2 is FQNNGV. V was trimmed by 5 bases and J by 5 bases, leaving 31 bases between them. CDR3 nucleotide sequence: TGTGCCAGCAGCAACGGGGATTCATTGGGGGGCCCCACCTTTCACAATGAGCAGTTCTTC. This encodes CASSNGDSLGGPTFHNEQFF.

This clonotype was seen a few times. The genes are TRBV7-3 and TRBJ2-5, with D tentatively TRBD2 (5 bases). V lost 1 base, J lost 5 bases, and 14 bases lay in between. The CDR3 has 15 amino acids. Germline loops: CDR1 SGHTA, CDR2 FQGTGA. CDR3 sequence (DNA): TGTGCCAGCAGCTTAAATGTGGGAGTCGGGGAGACCCAGTACTTC. As protein: CASSLNVGVGETQYF.

The count of this clonotype is one. The chain couples TRBV29-1 to TRBJ2-1, with 12 bases fitting TRBD2. This CDR3 is 18 amino acids long. The germline CDR1 and CDR2 sequences are SQVTM and ANQGSEA. V dropped 8 bases and J dropped 7; count of bases not matched to a gene: 21. The CDR3 loop is CSYRGKRLAGVGRNEQFF. CDR3 sequence (DNA): TGCAGCTATAGGGGGAAAAGACTAGCGGGAGTTGGACGAAATGAGCAGTTCTTC.

This rearrangement joins TRBV4-3 to TRBJ2-1; TRBD2 might be the D (5 bases). The J call may not be correct, given that the DNA end is closer to TRBJ2-7. Germline loops: CDR1 LGHNA, CDR2 YSLEER. This CDR3 is built from 14 residues. CDR3 in DNA: TGCGCCAGCAGCCAAGATACTAGCTCCTACGAGCAGTACTTC. Its protein product is CASSQDTSSYEQYF.

The chain is built from TRBV27 and TRBJ2-1, with 13 bases that match TRBD2. V shed 5 bases and J 3 bases; nucleotides not matched to a gene: 22. This CDR3 spans 22 amino acids. Germline CDR1 and CDR2: MNHEY and SMNVEV (reference sequence). CDR3 protein: CASSRTHIGLAGDSWVYNEQFF. For the CDR3, the DNA is TGTGCCAGCAGTCGAACCCACATAGGACTAGCGGGAGATTCGTGGGTCTACAATGAGCAGTTCTTC.

This clonotype has more than one count but fewer than ten. This chain joins TRBV12-3 or TRBV12-4 and TRBJ1-3, with no clear D. The CDR3 runs 12 residues. Trimming removed 8 bases from V and 4 bases from J, with 9 bases in between. CDR3 loop: CASRSQGNTIYF. The CDR3 bases are TGTGCCAGCCGGTCACAGGGAAACACCATATATTTT.

This clonotype has a handful of counts. The chain couples TRBV29-1 to TRBJ2-1, with 9 bases fitting TRBD2. The CDR3 extends over 14 amino acids. Trimming took 4 bases from V and 8 from J; bases not matched to a gene: 9. CDR1 is SQVTM and CDR2 is ANQGSEA in the germline V gene. The CDR3: CSVVWREGFDEQFF. The CDR3 DNA is TGCAGCGTTGTCTGGCGGGAGGGCTTCGATGAGCAGTTCTTC.